This T cell receptor (beta chain) is from a study of OX40 agonist ivuxolimab in advanced cancers. Study-level background: A diagnosis of hepatocellular carcinoma, melanoma, renal cell or head and neck cancer was present in dose-escalation patients. Patients were over 65% male with ages about 23 to 80, mean about 60. Study-wide points: Some patients who did not respond also had low normalized T-cell clonal expansion.

The CDR3 runs 12 residues. Germline V gives CDR1 MNHEY, CDR2 SMNVEV (reference sequence). V was trimmed by 8 bases and J by 7 bases, leaving 11 bases between them. Points on this clone: Its antigen is as yet unknown.

Sequencing was performed with immunoSEQ multiplex PCR; in TCRdb, only in-frame clones are kept and a portion is missing. The table records roughly 7,700 clones, around 74% of them present only once. Sequenced material: CD4+ or CD8+ T cells sorted from blood, taken in a trial of the OX40 agonist ivuxolimab. The gene calls are TRBV27 and TRBJ2-2, with D possibly matching TRBD1 (5 bases). The sequence was collected from an adult with an advanced solid tumor such as melanoma, head and neck, liver or kidney cancer. The CDR3 DNA reads as TGTGCCAGCTTTCCAGGGTTCGGGGAGCTGTTTTTT. Its translation: CASFPGFGELFF.